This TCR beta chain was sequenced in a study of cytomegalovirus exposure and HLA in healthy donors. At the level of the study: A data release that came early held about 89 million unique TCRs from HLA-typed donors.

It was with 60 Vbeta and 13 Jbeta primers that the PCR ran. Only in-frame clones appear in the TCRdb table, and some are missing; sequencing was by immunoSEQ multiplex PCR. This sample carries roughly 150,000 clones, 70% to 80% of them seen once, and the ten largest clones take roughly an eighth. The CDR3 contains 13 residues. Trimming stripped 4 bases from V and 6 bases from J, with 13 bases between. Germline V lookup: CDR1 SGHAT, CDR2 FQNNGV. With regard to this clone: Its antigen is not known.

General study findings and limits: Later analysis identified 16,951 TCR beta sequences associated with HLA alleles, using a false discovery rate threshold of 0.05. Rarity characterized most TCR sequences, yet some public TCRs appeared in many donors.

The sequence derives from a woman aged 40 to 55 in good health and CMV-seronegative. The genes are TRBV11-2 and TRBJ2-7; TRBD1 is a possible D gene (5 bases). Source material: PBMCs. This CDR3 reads CASSSRQNFEQYF. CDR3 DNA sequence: TGTGCCAGCAGCTCCCGACAGAACTTCGAGCAGTACTTC.